These T cell receptor beta chains were read from a single sample in a study of cytomegalovirus exposure and HLA in healthy donors. The method was immunoSEQ multiplex PCR; TCRdb's version includes in-frame clones alone and lacks a portion of them. The repertoire has under 120,000 clones, 79% of them found once; the top ten carry about 3.1%. Sequencing used PBMCs. All receptors come from a middle-aged woman in good health and CMV-seronegative. Each CDR3 is given with its conserved first and last residue. The order of the fields is clone size, D gene, CDR3 length, V gene, J gene, CDR3 DNA, CDR3 protein. A D gene is named only where the DNA matches it firmly. Not all rows give a size; the values are once, few, many and, for expanded clones, a class.

-	TRBD2	17	TRBV10-1	TRBJ2-1	TGCGCCAGCAGTGAGTCCGGGGGACTAGCGGGATTCCATGAGCAGTTCTTC	CASSESGGLAGFHEQFF
-	-	17	TRBV30	TRBJ2-2	TGTGCCTGGAGGGGGGATGGGGGGGGGCCAGGCACCGGGGAGCTGTTTTTT	CAWRGDGGGPGTGELFF
once	-	12	TRBV11-2	TRBJ2-2	TGTGCCAGCAGCCTATCTAGAGGGGAGCTGTTTTTT	CASSLSRGELFF
-	-	14	TRBV7-2	TRBJ1-2	TGTGCCAGCAGCTCCAGTACGGGTCTCTATGGCTACACCTTC	CASSSSTGLYGYTF
-	-	14	TRBV19	TRBJ2-7	TGTGCCAGTAGTCCTGAGGCACCTACCTACGAGCAGTACTTC	CASSPEAPTYEQYF
few	TRBD1	16	TRBV27	TRBJ2-3	TGTGCCAGCAGTTTCCGCAGGGGGTCAGACACAGATACGCAGTATTTT	CASSFRRGSDTDTQYF
-	TRBD2	17	TRBV30	TRBJ2-3	TGTGCCTGGAGTGCAAGTTGGACTAGCGGGAGGGCGGATACGCAGTATTTT	CAWSASWTSGRADTQYF
-	-	14	TRBV27	TRBJ2-2	TGTGCCAGCTCAGGGGCCAAGAACACCGGGGAGCTGTTTTTT	CASSGAKNTGELFF
-	TRBD1	14	TRBV15	TRBJ2-7	TGTGCCACCAGCAGAGAGACAGGGCGCTACGAGCAGTACTTC	CATSRETGRYEQYF
-	-	13	TRBV6-1	TRBJ2-7	TGTGCCAGCAGTGAGGCGGGAACCTACGAGCAGTACTTC	CASSEAGTYEQYF
-	-	15	TRBV5-1	TRBJ2-2	TGCGCCAGCAGCTTTGGCGGGCGTAATGGCGGGGAGCTGTTTTTT	CASSFGGRNGGELFF
-	-	15	TRBV2	TRBJ1-4	TGTGCCAGCAGTGAAGCTGGCAGGCCCCAGGAAAAACTGTTTTTT	CASSEAGRPQEKLFF
-	TRBD1	14	TRBV5-1	TRBJ2-7	TGCGCCAGCAGGCGAACTACAGGGGTGTACGAGCAGTACTTC	CASRRTTGVYEQYF
-	-	15	TRBV28	TRBJ1-4	TGTGCCAGCAGTTACCCCCGGGGGGGGAATGAAAAACTGTTTTTT	CASSYPRGGNEKLFF
-	-	13	TRBV27	TRBJ1-1	TGTGCCAGCAGTCCCCAGAGGAGGGCTGAAGCTTTCTTT	CASSPQRRAEAFF
-	-	11	TRBV19	TRBJ2-3	TGTGCCAGTAGCCGGTGGGATACGCAGTATTTT	CASSRWDTQYF
once	-	15	TRBV5-1	TRBJ2-2	TGCGCCAGCAGCCCCCCGGACACGTACACCGGGGAGCTGTTTTTT	CASSPPDTYTGELFF
-	-	17	TRBV1	TRBJ2-7	TGCACCAGCAGCCAAGAACCACCGGGACTAGAATCCCACGAGCAGTACTTC	CTSSQEPPGLESHEQYF
once	TRBD1	15	TRBV11-2	TRBJ1-5	TGTGCCAGCAGCCTCGGGGACAGGAAAAATCAGCCCCAGCATTTT	CASSLGDRKNQPQHF
-	-	15	TRBV5-5	TRBJ2-5	TGTGCCAGCAGCCCCATAACAGGGAATTGGGAGACCCAGTACTTC	CASSPITGNWETQYF
-	TRBD1	15	TRBV5-4	TRBJ2-7	TGTGCCAGCAGTCCACGGGACAGGGAAATCCACGAGCAGTACTTC	CASSPRDREIHEQYF
few	TRBD2	15	TRBV14	TRBJ2-2	TGTGCCAGCAGCCAGGCGGGGGTGAAGACCGGGGAGCTGTTTTTT	CASSQAGVKTGELFF
-	-	22	TRBV21-1	TRBJ2-2	TGTGCCAGCAGCAAAGGCACAGCGGGAGGGCCTTTATTCGCCGCGAACACCGGGGAGCTGTTTTTT	CASSKGTAGGPLFAANTGELFF
few	-	14	TRBV30	TRBJ1-5	TGTGCCTGGAGGGATCCAGGGGCTCCTCAGCCCCAGCATTTT	CAWRDPGAPQPQHF
once	-	14	TRBV7-2	TRBJ2-5	TGTGCCAGCAGCTTAAGGTCCCAGGGAGAGACCCAGTACTTC	CASSLRSQGETQYF
-	-	15	TRBV9	TRBJ1-2	TGTGCCAGCAGCGTAACGGACTTAGCTAACTATGGCTACACCTTC	CASSVTDLANYGYTF
-	TRBD1	14	TRBV5-4	TRBJ1-4	TGTGCCAGCAGCTCACGACAGGGTAGGGAAAAACTGTTTTTT	CASSSRQGREKLFF
-	-	14	TRBV14	TRBJ2-7	TGTGCCAGCAGCCGTTTGCATGACGGGGGTGAGCAGTACTTC	CASSRLHDGGEQYF